Each of the 20 T cell receptor beta chains below was sequenced from the same sample in a study of T cell repertoires in cytomegalovirus infection. TCRdb reanalysed the reads using MiXCR and keeps one entry per CDR3 protein. The sample includes 450,000 to 600,000 distinct CDR3 sequences, roughly a third seen only once; the top ten take roughly 16%. What these receptors recognize is not known. The material sequenced was cultured PBMCs, taken from culture after CMV antigen stimulation. The receptors here all came from a human donor in good health (CMV status not recorded). Some clones in this sample may be carry-over from other donors' samples.

The J gene is TRBJ1-3, the V gene TRBV9; D possibly corresponds to TRBD1 (5 bases). Germline CDR1 and CDR2: SGDLS and YYNGEE. Trimming shortened V by 4 bases and J by 3 bases, and 14 bases separated the two germline ends. CDR3 length: 15 amino acids. Here the CDR3 reads CASSLDLGVGNTIYF. For the CDR3, the DNA is TGTGCCAGCAGCCTAGACTTGGGGGTTGGAAACACCATATATTTT.

This clonotype came up many times. The chain uses TRBV7-2 and TRBJ2-7, with 8 bases lining up with TRBD2. Germline trimming cut 1 base from V and 1 base from J; bases unmatched to any gene: 3. Germline V lookup: CDR1 SGHTA, CDR2 FQGNSA. The CDR3 contains 15 residues. CDR3 residues: CASSLEGTSSYEQYF. As DNA, the CDR3 is TGTGCCAGCAGCTTAGAAGGGACTAGTTCCTACGAGCAGTACTTC.

This clonotype has just a few counts. The J gene is TRBJ2-7, the V gene TRBV6-1, with 10 bases matching TRBD1. Germline V gives CDR1 MNHNS, CDR2 SASEGT. This CDR3 has 13 amino acids. The V gene end was trimmed by 7 bases and the J gene end by 5 bases; junction bases not matched to a gene: 5. The CDR3 sequence: CASKRTGGDEQYF. CDR3 nucleotide sequence: TGTGCCAGCAAACGGACAGGGGGAGACGAGCAGTACTTC.

The chain carries TRBV19 and TRBJ2-7; D call uncertain. CDR1 is LNHDA and CDR2 is SQIVND in the germline V gene (reference sequence). The CDR3 totals 12 residues. V was pared by 3 bases and J by 6 bases, with 9 bases between. CDR3 loop: CASSIFWGEQYV. The CDR3 DNA is TGTGCCAGTAGTATCTTCTGGGGCGAGCAGTACGTC.

Ten or more counts support this clonotype. The chain joins TRBV7-2 to TRBJ2-3; 7 bases match TRBD2. The CDR3 sequence is 15 residues long. Germline CDR1 is SGHTA and CDR2 is FQGNSA. V lost 5 bases to trimming and J lost 4 bases; unmatched junction nucleotides: 9. CDR3 DNA sequence: TGTGCCAGCAGCCTAAGGACTAGTGGGTCAGATACGCAGTATTTT. Amino acid sequence: CASSLRTSGSDTQYF. The complete variable domain, with remaining parts taken from reference TRBV7-2 and TRBJ2-3, reads GAGVSQSPSNKVTEKGKDVELRCDPISGHTALYWYRQSLGQGLEFLIYFQGNSAPDKSGLPSDRFSAERTGGSVSTLTIQRTQQEDSAVYLCASSLRTSGSDTQYFGPGTRLTVL.

This clonotype was detected only once. The rearrangement uses TRBV19 and TRBJ2-7, with D perhaps matching TRBD2 (6 bases). The CDR3 covers 15 residues. Germline CDR1 is LNHDA and CDR2 is SQIVND (reference sequence). The V end was cut by 3 bases, the J end by 0 bases, with 12 bases between. CDR3 loop: CASSMGLHPSYEQYV. CDR3 sequence (DNA): TGTGCCAGTAGTATGGGACTGCACCCCTCCTACGAGCAGTACGTC.

This clonotype was picked up many times. V gene TRBV7-2 combines with J gene TRBJ2-3; perhaps TRBD2 as D (6 bases). This CDR3 region has 16 residues. Trimming left V 2 bases short and J 1 base short, with 13 bases between. CDR1 is SGHTA and CDR2 is FQGNSA in the germline V gene. CDR3 residues: CASSLTGTHRTDTQYF. The DNA of the CDR3 is TGTGCCAGCAGCTTAACCGGGACTCACCGCACAGATACGCAGTATTTT.

This clonotype turned up a few times. The rearrangement links TRBV5-4 to TRBJ1-2, with 9 bases identical to TRBD1. V trimming: 4 bases; J trimming: 2 bases; junction bases outside the gene matches: 3. Looked up from germline, CDR1 is SGHNT and CDR2 is YYREEE (reference sequence). The CDR3 sequence is 14 residues long. CDR3 amino acids: CASSMDRGNYGYTF. The CDR3 region has the DNA TGTGCCAGCAGCATGGACAGGGGAAACTATGGCTACACCTTC.

The genes are TRBV2 and TRBJ2-1; TRBD2 matches at 14 bases. There are 15 residues in the CDR3. The trim removed 6 bases at V and 9 bases at J, leaving 7 bases unmatched. CDR1 SNHLY and CDR2 FYNNEI come from the germline V gene. CDR3 region: CASSPGTSGRSEQFF. CDR3 in DNA: TGTGCCAGCAGCCCCGGGACTAGCGGGAGATCTGAGCAGTTCTTC.

This clonotype was recorded a few times. The chain links TRBV3-1 to TRBJ1-4; D remains ambiguous. CDR1 and CDR2 (germline): LGHDT, YNNKEL (reference sequence). CDR3 size: 14 residues. V was cut by 1 base and J by 5 bases, with 8 bases left in between. The CDR3 reads CASSQVILNEKLFF. The DNA of the CDR3 is TGTGCCAGCAGCCAAGTCATTTTGAATGAAAAACTGTTTTTT.

The V and J genes are TRBV19 and TRBJ1-1; D not certain. The germline V gene has CDR1 LNHDA and CDR2 SQIVND (reference sequence). This CDR3 comprises 15 residues. V lost 8 bases, J lost 0 bases, and 16 bases lay in between. This CDR3 reads CASSSLAVLNTEAFF. Here the CDR3 DNA reads TGTGCCAGTTCCAGCCTTGCGGTCTTGAACACTGAAGCTTTCTTT.

The V and J genes are TRBV4-1 and TRBJ2-1, with a tentative D call TRBD1 (6 bases). CDR3 length: 15 amino acids. V lost 0 bases and J 2 bases, leaving 8 bases between the germline ends. CDR1 and CDR2 (germline): MGHRA, YSYEKL. As DNA, the CDR3 is TGCGCCAGCAGCCAAGATCAGGGGACCTACAATGAGCAGTTCTTC. Translating it yields CASSQDQGTYNEQFF.

This clonotype was seen just once. This sequence joins TRBV5-1 and TRBJ2-7; 15 bases match TRBD2. The V and J ends lost 6 bases and 2 bases, in that order; junction bases with no gene match: 6. The CDR3 runs to 16 residues. Per germline, CDR1 SGHRS and CDR2 YFSETQ. CDR3 amino acids: CASNWGLAGGPYEQYF. CDR3 DNA: TGCGCCAGCAACTGGGGACTAGCGGGAGGTCCCTACGAGCAGTACTTC.

This clonotype was counted at least ten times. V gene TRBV7-2 combines with J gene TRBJ2-7, with D unclear. CDR3 length: 14 amino acids. Germline CDR1 reads SGHTA; CDR2 reads FQGNSA. Trimming cost V 1 base and J 3 bases, with 10 bases left between them. CDR3 region: CASSLVADDYEQYF. In nucleotides, the CDR3 is TGTGCCAGCAGCTTAGTGGCCGATGACTACGAGCAGTACTTC.

This clonotype was seen a few times. V and J are TRBV7-2 and TRBJ2-7; 9 bases match TRBD2. V was clipped by 5 bases and J by 4 bases; unmatched bases: 9. The CDR3 contains 15 residues. Per germline, CDR1 SGHTA and CDR2 FQGNSA. The DNA for the CDR3 is TGTGCCAGCAGCCATGATGCTAGCGGGACTTACGAGCAGTACTTC. Its translation is CASSHDASGTYEQYF.

V is TRBV19 and J is TRBJ2-1, with D possibly being TRBD1 or TRBD2 (5 bases each). Germline assignment: CDR1 LNHDA and CDR2 SQIVND (reference sequence). The CDR3 extends over 14 amino acids. V dropped 3 bases and J dropped 5 bases, with 11 bases sitting between them. The CDR3 region is CASSMGVENNEQFF. CDR3 coding DNA: TGTGCCAGTAGTATGGGGGTGGAAAACAATGAGCAGTTCTTC.

This clonotype has only a few counts. The chain links TRBV7-9 to TRBJ2-1, with 7 bases fitting TRBD2. J was trimmed by 3 bases and V by 1 base; bases with no gene match: 12. This CDR3 comprises 18 residues. Germline values: CDR1 SEHNR, CDR2 FQNEAQ (reference sequence). Here the CDR3 reads CASSLDPPEGGNYNEQFF. The CDR3 DNA reads TGTGCCAGCAGCTTAGACCCCCCCGAGGGAGGGAACTACAATGAGCAGTTCTTC.

This clonotype was recorded many times. This rearrangement joins TRBV7-2 to TRBJ1-5; a possible D gene is TRBD1 (6 bases). The length of the CDR3 is 15 residues. V was clipped by 3 bases and J by 1 base, with 10 bases between them. Germline V gene sequence: CDR1 SGHTA, CDR2 FQGNSA. CDR3 sequence: CASSLNRVSNQPQHF. DNA for the CDR3: TGTGCCAGCAGCTTGAACAGGGTGAGCAATCAGCCCCAGCATTTT.

This chain links TRBV7-9 with TRBJ1-2, with unresolved D. The length of the CDR3 is 14 residues. Germline loops: CDR1 SEHNR, CDR2 FQNEAQ (reference sequence). V dropped 5 bases and J dropped 4 bases, with 14 bases sitting between them. The CDR3, as DNA: TGTGCCAGCAGCGCAGCCCCAAGACTCTATGGCTACACCTTC. Translation gives CASSAAPRLYGYTF. The variable domain in full, with the rest retrieved from reference TRBV7-9 and TRBJ1-2, is DTGVSQNPRHKITKRGQNVTFRCDPISEHNRLYWYRQTLGQGPEFLTYFQNEAQLEKSRLLSDRFSAERPKGSFSTLEIQRTEQGDSAMYLCASSAAPRLYGYTFGSGTRLTVV.

The chain joins TRBV7-2 to TRBJ2-5; 12 nucleotides line up with TRBD2. The CDR3 extends over 15 amino acids. Germline V gives CDR1 SGHTA, CDR2 FQGNSA. The J segment lost 0 bases and the V segment lost 8 bases, leaving 4 bases of the junction unmatched. In nucleotides, the CDR3 is TGTGCCAGCGGCAGGACTAGCGGGAACCAAGAGACCCAGTACTTC. Protein sequence: CASGRTSGNQETQYF.